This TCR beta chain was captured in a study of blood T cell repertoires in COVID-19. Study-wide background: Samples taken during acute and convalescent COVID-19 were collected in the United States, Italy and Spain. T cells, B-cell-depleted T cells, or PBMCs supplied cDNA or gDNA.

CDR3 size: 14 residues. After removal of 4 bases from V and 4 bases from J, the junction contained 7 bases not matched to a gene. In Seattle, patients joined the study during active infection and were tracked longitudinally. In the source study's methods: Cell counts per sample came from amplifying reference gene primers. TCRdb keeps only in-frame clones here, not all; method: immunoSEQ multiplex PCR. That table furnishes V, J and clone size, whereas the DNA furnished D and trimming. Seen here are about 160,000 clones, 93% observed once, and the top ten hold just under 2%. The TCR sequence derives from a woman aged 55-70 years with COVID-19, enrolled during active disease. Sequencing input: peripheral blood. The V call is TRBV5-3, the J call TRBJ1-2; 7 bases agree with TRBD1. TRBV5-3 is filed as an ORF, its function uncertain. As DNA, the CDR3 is TGTGCCAGAAGCCAAACGACAGGGATCTATGGCTACACCTTC. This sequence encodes CARSQTTGIYGYTF.